This is a list of T cell receptor beta chains from one sample in a study of cytomegalovirus exposure and HLA in healthy donors. TCRdb's copy holds only in-frame clones and misses some; the assay was immunoSEQ multiplex PCR. The data contain approximately 190,000 clones, roughly 80% of them singletons. What was sequenced was PBMCs. The receptor source for this set is a man in his forties or fifties in good health and CMV-seronegative. CDR3s include the opening cysteine and the closing phenylalanine or tryptophan. A D gene is named only where the DNA matches it firmly. Expanded clones get a size class; other rows say once, few or many, or leave the size out.

J gene | D gene | V gene | clone size | CDR3 protein | CDR3 DNA
TRBJ1-2 | - | TRBV7-9 | - | CASSLGENYGYTF | TGTGCCAGCAGCTTAGGGGAGAACTATGGCTACACCTTC
TRBJ1-1 | - | TRBV6-5 | - | CASSYGSRAFF | TGTGCCAGCAGTTACGGCAGTCGAGCTTTCTTT
TRBJ2-1 | - | TRBV29-1 | once | CSVFRVEGQFF | TGCAGCGTTTTTAGGGTGGAGGGTCAGTTCTTC
TRBJ2-7 | TRBD1 | TRBV6-5 | few | CASSYSPGGYEQYF | TGTGCCAGCAGTTACTCCCCAGGGGGCTACGAGCAGTACTTC
TRBJ2-3 | TRBD1 | TRBV19 | few | CATRGWGQGTDTQYF | TGTGCCACCCGTGGATGGGGACAGGGAACAGATACGCAGTATTTT
TRBJ2-6 | - | TRBV12-5 | - | CASGLVSGKAGANVLTF | TGTGCTAGTGGTTTGGTATCGGGGAAGGCTGGGGCCAACGTCCTGACTTTC
TRBJ1-6 | TRBD1 | TRBV19 | - | CASSATGGGGSPLHF | TGTGCCAGTAGTGCTACAGGGGGCGGAGGGTCACCCCTCCACTTT
TRBJ2-1 | TRBD1 | TRBV9 | - | CASSFGQGALDEQFF | TGTGCCAGCAGCTTCGGACAGGGCGCGCTCGATGAGCAGTTCTTC
TRBJ1-1 | - | TRBV5-4 | - | CASSWETGQAGEAFF | TGTGCCAGCAGCTGGGAGACAGGCCAGGCAGGTGAAGCTTTCTTT
TRBJ1-1 | - | TRBV14 | - | CASSQALGLGNTEAFF | TGTGCCAGCAGCCAAGCCCTGGGACTCGGGAACACTGAAGCTTTCTTT
TRBJ1-2 | TRBD1 | TRBV29-1 | - | CSVESPWDSLYGYTF | TGCAGCGTTGAAAGCCCCTGGGACAGCCTCTATGGCTACACCTTC
TRBJ2-1 | TRBD2 | TRBV2 | once | CASRVRGGLNEQFF | TGTGCCAGCAGAGTCCGGGGGGGCTTAAATGAGCAGTTCTTC
TRBJ2-3 | TRBD2 | TRBV27 | - | CASRPSGGHTDTQYF | TGTGCCAGCAGGCCTAGCGGGGGCCACACAGATACGCAGTATTTT
TRBJ1-2 | - | TRBV6-1 | - | CASSESDRSNYGYTF | TGTGCCAGCAGTGAATCGGACAGATCTAACTATGGCTACACCTTC
TRBJ2-7 | TRBD2 | TRBV7-2 | - | CASSGPGGRYEQYF | TGTGCCAGCAGCGGTCCGGGGGGGCGGTACGAGCAGTACTTC
TRBJ1-2 | - | TRBV28 | - | CASFGLRGYGYTF | TGTGCCAGCTTCGGTCTCAGGGGATATGGCTACACCTTC
TRBJ1-5 | - | TRBV7-2 | - | CASSSAPRTVQHF | TGTGCCAGCTCATCAGCCCCTCGGACAGTTCAGCATTTT
TRBJ2-7 | - | TRBV5-4 | - | CASSSRPGFYEQYF | TGTGCCAGCAGCTCCCGACCAGGGTTCTACGAGCAGTACTTC
TRBJ1-2 | - | TRBV7-2 | once | CASSGNMGLYGYTF | TGTGCCAGCAGCGGGAACATGGGACTCTATGGCTACACCTTC
TRBJ1-1 | - | TRBV7-9 | - | CASSHGTYEAFF | TGTGCCAGCAGCCACGGGACATATGAAGCTTTCTTT
TRBJ2-5 | - | TRBV7-8 | few | CASSPHMGKEETQYF | TGTGCCAGCAGCCCCCATATGGGCAAGGAAGAGACCCAGTACTTC
TRBJ1-2 | TRBD1 | TRBV28 | - | CASSLTGTAGYTF | TGTGCCAGCAGTTTAACCGGGACAGCGGGCTACACCTTC
TRBJ1-1 | - | TRBV9 | - | CASSVASYTEAFF | TGTGCCAGCAGCGTGGCCTCTTACACTGAAGCTTTCTTT
TRBJ2-7 | TRBD2 | TRBV7-2 | - | CASSLGLAYEQYF | TGTGCCAGCAGCTTAGGACTAGCTTACGAGCAGTACTTC
TRBJ2-4 | TRBD2 | TRBV4-1 | - | CASSHGLAGGRAKNIQYF | TGCGCCAGCAGCCATGGACTAGCGGGGGGGCGGGCCAAAAACATTCAGTACTTC
TRBJ1-5 | TRBD1 | TRBV6-1 | - | CASSEGTGGNEPQHF | TGTGCCAGCAGTGAAGGGACAGGGGGTAACGAGCCCCAGCATTTT
TRBJ2-2 | - | TRBV7-2 | - | CASSNPGQPNTGELFF | TGTGCCAGCAGCAATCCGGGACAACCGAACACCGGGGAGCTGTTTTTT
TRBJ2-1 | - | TRBV7-8 | - | CASSILDSPYNEQFF | TGTGCCAGCAGTATCCTAGACAGTCCCTACAATGAGCAGTTCTTC
TRBJ2-5 | - | TRBV7-9 | - | CSSSPWPNGETQYF | TGTTCCAGCAGCCCCTGGCCGAATGGAGAGACCCAGTACTTC
TRBJ2-7 | - | TRBV5-1 | few | CASSLDTTYEQYF | TGCGCCAGCAGCTTGGACACTACCTACGAGCAGTACTTC
TRBJ2-7 | - | TRBV19 | - | CASSILPGPCEQYF | TGTGCCAGTAGTATCCTGCCAGGGCCCTGCGAGCAGTACTTC
TRBJ1-5 | - | TRBV7-9 | - | CSSSSGGGNQPQHF | TGTTCCAGCAGCTCCGGGGGTGGGAATCAGCCCCAGCATTTT
TRBJ1-1 | TRBD1 | TRBV4-1 | - | CASSHGQVNTEAFF | TGCGCCAGCAGCCACGGACAGGTGAACACTGAAGCTTTCTTT
TRBJ2-7 | - | TRBV11-2 | - | CASSFEPGQTIYEQYF | TGTGCCAGCAGCTTTGAGCCGGGACAAACCATCTACGAGCAGTACTTC
TRBJ2-2 | TRBD1 | TRBV30 | - | CAWITGGSITGELFF | TGTGCCTGGATAACAGGGGGTTCTATCACCGGGGAGCTGTTTTTT
TRBJ2-3 | TRBD1 | TRBV29-1 | - | CSVPGQGTDTQYF | TGCAGCGTTCCGGGACAGGGGACAGATACGCAGTATTTT
TRBJ1-3 | - | TRBV7-2 | - | CASSLAAGNTIYF | TGTGCCAGCAGCTTGGCAGCTGGAAACACCATATATTTT
TRBJ2-5 | - | TRBV4-2 | - | CASSQGSLLETQYF | TGTGCCAGCAGCCAAGGTAGTCTACTGGAGACCCAGTACTTC
TRBJ1-3 | TRBD1 | TRBV4-2 | - | CASSQGTGDLNTIYF | TGTGCCAGCAGCCAAGGGACAGGGGATCTGAACACCATATATTTT
TRBJ2-7 | - | TRBV7-9 | - | CSSELADNRYEQYF | TGTTCCAGCGAATTGGCGGACAACCGCTACGAGCAGTACTTC
TRBJ2-2 | - | TRBV6-5 | - | CASSSPPGVNTGELFF | TGTGCCAGCAGTTCCCCCCCCGGGGTGAACACCGGGGAGCTGTTTTTT
TRBJ2-2 | - | TRBV4-3 | - | CASSEDVIIPGELFF | TGCGCCAGCAGCGAAGACGTTATTATCCCCGGGGAGCTGTTTTTT
TRBJ1-5 | - | TRBV9 | - | CASGGGASNQPQHF | TGTGCCAGCGGAGGGGGGGCTAGCAATCAGCCCCAGCATTTT
TRBJ2-5 | TRBD2 | TRBV2 | - | CASERGGLETQYF | TGTGCCAGCGAGCGGGGGGGCCTAGAGACCCAGTACTTC
TRBJ2-7 | - | TRBV9 | - | CASSVGGGGDEQYF | TGTGCCAGCAGCGTAGGAGGGGGTGGGGACGAGCAGTACTTC
TRBJ2-3 | TRBD2 | TRBV7-7 | - | CASSALAGGLGTQYF | TGTGCCAGCAGCGCGCTAGCGGGGGGGCTCGGTACGCAGTATTTT
TRBJ2-5 | TRBD2 | TRBV7-8 | - | CASSLGAQRGGPGETQYF | TGTGCCAGCAGCTTAGGGGCGCAGCGGGGGGGCCCAGGGGAGACCCAGTACTTC
TRBJ2-5 | TRBD2 | TRBV7-8 | - | CASSLVRLAGGKIGRETQYF | TGTGCCAGCAGCTTAGTACGTCTAGCGGGGGGCAAAATAGGAAGAGAGACCCAGTACTTC
TRBJ2-7 | - | TRBV29-1 | - | CSVDWEVGEQYF | TGCAGCGTTGACTGGGAGGTGGGCGAGCAGTACTTC
TRBJ2-5 | - | TRBV6-5 | - | CASSLGVVQETQYF | TGTGCCAGCAGCCTAGGTGTTGTACAAGAGACCCAGTACTTC
TRBJ2-3 | - | TRBV6-1 | - | CASSEALSGGRTDTQYF | TGTGCCAGCAGTGAAGCGCTTTCGGGGGGCCGCACAGATACGCAGTATTTT
TRBJ2-7 | - | TRBV27 | few | CASSSGGRNEQYF | TGTGCCAGCAGCTCAGGGGGGCGGAACGAGCAGTACTTC
TRBJ1-5 | TRBD1 | TRBV6-5 | - | CASSYSRGGEQPQHF | TGTGCCAGCAGTTACTCGAGAGGGGGCGAGCAGCCCCAGCATTTT
TRBJ1-1 | - | TRBV11-2 | - | CASSPIDGRAGFSSEAFF | TGTGCCAGCAGCCCTATAGATGGTAGGGCAGGGTTCAGTAGTGAAGCTTTCTTT
TRBJ1-4 | - | TRBV4-1 | - | CASSRGFRNEKLFF | TGCGCCAGCAGCCGAGGGTTCCGCAATGAAAAACTGTTTTTT
TRBJ2-3 | - | TRBV4-3 | once | CASSQVVREDTQYF | TGCGCCAGCAGCCAAGTGGTCAGGGAAGATACGCAGTATTTT
TRBJ1-2 | - | TRBV6-5 | - | CASSYRGSGYTF | TGTGCCAGCAGTTATCGAGGTAGCGGCTACACCTTC